This T cell receptor beta chain was captured by sequencing in a study of CD8 T cells in ankylosing spondylitis. Study-level results: Existing reports had already noted some motif variants in reactive arthritis synovial fluid and blood.

TCRdb used MiXCR to reprocess the 5' RACE reads, holding one entry per CDR3 protein. The table lists about 240,000 distinct CDR3 sequences, 8.6% of them singletons. This clonotype was seen many times. The antigen remains undetermined. V was clipped by 3 bases and J by 7 bases, with 11 bases between them. Germline V gene sequence: CDR1 SGDLS, CDR2 YYNGEE. The CDR3 length is 13 residues. This receptor was obtained from a male donor with ankylosing spondylitis or in good health (not recorded which). Specimen: blood, either unsorted or a sorted T cell fraction (not recorded which). The chain joins TRBV9 to TRBJ1-5; D not certain. The CDR3 nucleotides are TGTGCCAGCAGCGCCGACCTAGGACAGCCCCAGCATTTT. Its protein product is CASSADLGQPQHF.